The T cell receptor beta chain under discussion was sequenced for a study of T-cell reconstitution after alpha-beta-depleted transplantation in children. Whole-study results and caveats: Several hundred graft clones that had expanded were reportedly the source of alpha-beta T cells about two months after transplant. Most T-cell counts and diversity one year after the transplant came from T cells that were newly produced. There were some patients whose high TCRbeta diversity at day 60 came from surviving recipient T cells and thymic progenitors.

This clonotype was found a few times. Its antigen remains unidentified. Unique molecular identifiers featured in how the TCRbeta library was prepared. TCRdb recomputed calls from the PCR reads with MiXCR, one row per CDR3 protein. The table has roughly 49,000 distinct CDR3 sequences, about 9% seen once. The input for sequencing was PBMCs, mostly from graft donor cells, taken 60 days after TCRalphabeta/CD19-depleted stem cell transplant. This TCR came from a male patient aged 2 to 9 who had a stem cell transplant for chronic granulomatous disease, so the T cells may come from the graft donor.

For the CDR3, the DNA is TGTGCCAGCAGCCCTGCGCTGGTATACCAAGAGACCCAGTACTTC. This sequence encodes CASSPALVYQETQYF. V gene TRBV7-2 combines with J gene TRBJ2-5; no definite D call. The CDR3 has 15 amino acids. V dropped 5 bases and J dropped 0 bases, with 13 bases sitting between them. Germline V CDR1 and CDR2: SGHTA, FQGNSA. Supplemented by reference TRBV7-2 and TRBJ2-5, the full variable domain reads GAGVSQSPSNKVTEKGKDVELRCDPISGHTALYWYRQSLGQGLEFLIYFQGNSAPDKSGLPSDRFSAERTGGSVSTLTIQRTQQEDSAVYLCASSPALVYQETQYFGPGTRLLVL.